The clone carrying this TCR beta chain was detected only a few times. What it recognizes is unknown. The PCR employed 60 Vbeta primers together with 13 Jbeta primers. The assay was immunoSEQ multiplex PCR, and TCRdb's table has in-frame clones only and misses some. Among nearly 110,000 clones listed, around 85% were seen once. These data are taken from a study of cytomegalovirus exposure and HLA in healthy donors. Study-level background: T cells numbering about 179 million yielded 117 million unique TCR beta sequences in an earlier analysis.

V lost 4 bases, J lost 5 bases, and 18 bases lay in between. Germline CDR1 is SGHRS and CDR2 is YFSETQ. This CDR3 is 15 amino acids long. General study findings and limits: When a later analysis compared HLA-associated TCR beta chains with equally common others, the HLA-associated chains turned out to be more clonally expanded and to have lower generation probabilities. The study flagged about 150 TCR beta chains as cytomegalovirus-associated. In a later analysis, TCR beta V- and J-gene trimming showed a link to a missense DCLRE1C variant.

V usage is TRBV5-1 and J usage is TRBJ2-5; maybe TRBD1 (7 bases). This receptor was obtained from a man aged 25-45 years in good health and CMV-seronegative. The sequenced material came from PBMCs. CDR3 sequence: CASSQAPGGGETQYF. The CDR3 DNA sequence: TGCGCCAGCAGCCAAGCACCAGGGGGAGGCGAGACCCAGTACTTC.